This TCR beta chain was recovered during a study of T cell changes during pregnancy in multiple sclerosis. Germline loops: CDR1 SEHNR, CDR2 FQNEAQ (reference sequence). J was trimmed by 5 bases and V by 6 bases; bases with no gene match: 6. CDR3 size: 13 residues. Assay: immunoSEQ multiplex PCR; the TCRdb copy retains only in-frame clones and omits some. Found here are about 38,000 clones, around 89% of them singletons; the top ten hold approximately 0.52%. The rearrangement joins TRBV7-9 to TRBJ2-7, with 8 positions matching TRBD2. The source was CD4+ T cells from peripheral blood mononuclear cells, collected in the second trimester of pregnancy. The TCR originated in a female donor with multiple sclerosis, enrolled in a pregnancy study. The chain's CDR3 is CASRVAGIDEQYF. The CDR3 bases are TGTGCCAGCAGGGTAGCGGGGATCGACGAGCAGTACTTC.